Only a few counts were recorded for the clone carrying this T cell receptor beta chain. Antigen specificity is unknown. Treatment here: oral pan-JAK inhibitor, 5-10 mg twice daily. Investigators isolated RNA and reverse transcribed it into cDNA to act as the sequencing template. Using immunoSEQ multiplex PCR, the repertoire was profiled, and TCRdb retains in-frame clones only, with some absent. The table records 190,000 or so clones, 50% to 60% of them present only once. This specimen belongs to a study of CD8+ T cells in alopecia areata. About the study: Patients received oral tofacitinib, 5 to 10 mg twice daily, for moderate-to-severe alopecia areata.

The CDR3 spans 15 residues. The V end was cut by 7 bases, the J end by 0 bases, with 14 bases between. Per the germline V gene, CDR1 is SGDLS and CDR2 is YYNGEE. Study-level points and caveats: Clarity of TCR sharing across patients fell short of that in mice, possibly HLA-related.

Here the sequenced sample was CD4+ T cells sorted from blood, taken at week 4, from a patient treated with tofacitinib. This TCR derives from a human donor with alopecia areata. This rearrangement joins TRBV9 to TRBJ2-1; tentative D call: TRBD1 (5 bases). The chain's CDR3 is CASARVMSSYNEQFF. The DNA for the CDR3 is TGTGCCAGCGCCAGGGTAATGAGCTCCTACAATGAGCAGTTCTTC.